This T cell receptor beta chain was sequenced in a study of CD8+ T cells in alopecia areata. Specified treatment: oral pan-JAK inhibitor, 5-10 mg twice daily. Patients with alopecia areata provided lesional scalp punch biopsies as well as peripheral blood. CDR3 length equals 16 residues. CDR1 MDHEN and CDR2 SYDVKM come from the germline V gene. The junction had 11 bases not matched to a gene; V was cut back by 6 bases and J by 2 bases. Once RNA had been extracted, it was reverse transcribed into cDNA to act as the sequencing template. The repertoire was sequenced with immunoSEQ multiplex PCR; TCRdb's copy has only in-frame clones and lacks some. The profile shows 90,000 to 120,000 clones, 80% to 85% of them singletons.

The sample here was CD8+ T cells sorted from blood, taken at week 24, from a patient treated with tofacitinib. This chain joins TRBV28 and TRBJ2-5; 8 bases line up with TRBD2. The sequence was obtained from a human donor with alopecia areata. This CDR3 is CASRGGTSLRQETQYF. In DNA form, the CDR3 reads TGTGCCAGCAGGGGTGGGACTAGTCTTCGACAAGAGACCCAGTACTTC.